Below are 4 T cell receptor beta chains sequenced from a single sample in a study of spatial heterogeneity in lung cancer. TCRdb used MiXCR to reprocess the 5' RACE reads, holding one entry per CDR3 protein. The table shows more than 2,000 distinct CDR3 sequences, with about 4.5% occurring only once. Time point meaning: sample taken at primary tumor resection. Without sorting, whole RNA was sequenced from tumor, nontumor lung or frozen PBMC. The sample in question was normal lung tissue next to the tumor, obtained at surgery. The receptors come from a female donor with early-stage non-small cell lung cancer.

Many counts were recorded for this clonotype. The chain couples TRBV11-2 to TRBJ2-2; D unresolved. Trimming removed 4 bases at V and 8 bases at J, with 5 bases between. The CDR3 contains 11 residues. Germline assignment: CDR1 SGHAT and CDR2 FQNNGV. The CDR3 protein is CASSSQGELFF. The CDR3 DNA reads TGTGCCAGCAGCTCCCAGGGGGAGCTGTTTTTT.

The chain combines TRBV5-4 with TRBJ2-7, with TRBD2 as a possible D gene (8 bases). The CDR3 is 15 amino acids. Trimming left V 4 bases short and J 2 bases short, with 16 bases between. Germline-derived CDR1 and CDR2 are SGHNT and YYREEE (reference sequence). The CDR3 region is CASSPGGQGAYEQYF. The CDR3, as DNA: TGTGCCAGCAGCCCGGGGGGGCAGGGGGCCTACGAGCAGTACTTC.

Sample share makes this clonotype medium-sized (0.01 to 0.1%). The chain employs TRBV6-6 and TRBJ2-2; D is unresolved. V was trimmed by 5 bases and J by 1 base, leaving 8 bases between them. Germline assignment: CDR1 MNHNY and CDR2 SVGAGI (reference sequence). The CDR3 contains 14 residues. The DNA for the CDR3 is TGTGCCAGCAGTGATAGGCGGAACACCGGGGAGCTGTTTTTT. It specifies CASSDRRNTGELFF.

In its sample, this clonotype was seen many times. This chain uses TRBV25-1 with TRBJ1-2; D uncertain. Germline-derived CDR1 and CDR2 are MGHDK and SYGVNS. The V and J ends lost 0 bases and 5 bases respectively, with 19 bases between them. The CDR3 runs to 17 residues. CDR3 sequence: CASSEYEGGRPIYGYTF. CDR3 nucleotide sequence: TGTGCCAGCAGTGAATACGAGGGAGGGAGGCCTATATATGGCTACACCTTC.